This entry concerns a single TCR beta chain. The record originates from a study of T-cell reconstitution after alpha-beta-depleted transplantation in children. Losses at the gene ends were 0 bases for V and 3 bases for J; bases not matched to a gene: 1. This CDR3 spans 14 amino acids. Germline lookup yields CDR1 MNHNS and CDR2 SASEGT. Preparation of the TCRbeta library used unique molecular identifiers. TCRdb re-called the PCR reads through MiXCR, storing one row per CDR3 protein. The sample holds 350,000 to 400,000 distinct CDR3 sequences, about 20% seen once. The chain carries TRBV6-1 and TRBJ2-5; 7 nucleotides agree with TRBD1. Here the sequenced sample was PBMCs from the stem cell graft donor, taken from the stem cell graft. The receptor was derived from a human donor who donated a stem cell graft to a child with acute myeloid leukemia. The CDR3 protein is CASSEAGQKETQYF. The CDR3 DNA reads TGTGCCAGCAGTGAAGCGGGACAGAAAGAGACCCAGTACTTC.